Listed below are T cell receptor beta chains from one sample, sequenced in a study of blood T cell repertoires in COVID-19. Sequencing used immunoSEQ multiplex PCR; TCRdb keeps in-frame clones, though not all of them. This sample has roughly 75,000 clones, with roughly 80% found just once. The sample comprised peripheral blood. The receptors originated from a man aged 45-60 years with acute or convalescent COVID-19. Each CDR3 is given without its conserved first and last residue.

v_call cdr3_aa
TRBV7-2 ASSSPGTGALSNQPQH
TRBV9 ASSPSGRFYEQY
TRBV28 ASSFTNTGELF
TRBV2 ASSDRLRDRGSPNEKLF
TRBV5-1 ASKPGQLSGANVLT
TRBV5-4 ASSRPGLGLGTDTQY
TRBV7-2 ASSLASTSGWVDTQY
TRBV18 ASSDGANYGYT
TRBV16 ASSQDRDNEKLF
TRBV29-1 SAARGNEQF
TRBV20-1 SASGADSGNTIY
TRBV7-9 ASSLSQETAEAF
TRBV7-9 ASSSYREKLF
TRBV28 ASSPSGERETQY
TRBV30 AWSVIGGINEKLF
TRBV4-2 ASSQEGTEDYGYT
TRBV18 ASSPQDRGSEQY
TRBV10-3 AISVGSSETQY
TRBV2 ASSEERVTTDTQY
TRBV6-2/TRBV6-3 ASSLRDSSTDTQY
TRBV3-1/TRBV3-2 ASSQDKGYGYT
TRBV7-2 ASSSWGPNYNEQF
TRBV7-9 ASSLSEGEQY
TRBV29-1 SVEGFRGTEAF
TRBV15 ATSMVPRDSPLH
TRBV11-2 ASSLGTGASLAKNIQY
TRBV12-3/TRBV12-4 ASSFIAGGEAF
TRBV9 ASSVLSGGGTDTQY
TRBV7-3 ASSLGSTEAF
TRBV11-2 ASSLAAGGVYGYT
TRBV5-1 ASSSTGDPYNEQF
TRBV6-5 ASSIKQGNDYGYT
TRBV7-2 ASSLVAPTFEAF
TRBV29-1 SAQDGYT
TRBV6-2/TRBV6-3 ASSFRTFNQPQH
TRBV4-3 ASSQLGAYEQY
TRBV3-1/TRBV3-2 ASSQTLTGAYEQY
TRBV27 ASSLYRNTEAF
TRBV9 ASSPRQSNEKLF
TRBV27 ASTGGTGTTYEQY
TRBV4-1 ASSQDIRGMEQY
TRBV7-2 ASTLAGAPGEQY
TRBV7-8 ASIEQGRDQPQH
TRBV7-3 ASSRGADTQY
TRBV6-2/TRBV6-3 ASTPDLAQETQY
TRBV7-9 ASSPSGGHRSGYT
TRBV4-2 ASSQDPSASYEQY
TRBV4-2 ASRFGTGATNEKLF
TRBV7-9 ASSLVGGQETQY
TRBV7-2 ASSLDRGRYEQY
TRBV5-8 ASRLWSVNTEAF
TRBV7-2 ASSSSSNQPQH
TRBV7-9 ASSFGGNTEAF
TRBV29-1 SVPLGGVLSSYNEQF
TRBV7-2 ASSSLGQPNEKLF
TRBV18 ASSPLANSGNTIY
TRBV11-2 ASSLETRGDSPLH
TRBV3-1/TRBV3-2 ASSHGLAGGQQF
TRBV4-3 ASSQDGTGYGYT
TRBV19 ASSIGTGGASQY